This T cell receptor beta chain appears in the sequencing data of a study of control samples from healthy donors and cancer patients. The sample holds one count of this clone. Clones were read by immunoSEQ multiplex PCR, and TCRdb kept only the in-frame ones, dropping some. This sample has 85,000 to 110,000 clones, with around 88% found just once. The source is a man in his sixties with lung cancer. Sequencing was performed on PBMCs.

CDR3 in DNA: TGTGCCACCAGTCCCGGGGCAGGGGCCGAAAAACTGTTTTTT. This gives the protein CATSPGAGAEKLFF. This sequence joins TRBV24-1 and TRBJ1-4; perhaps TRBD1 as D (6 bases). This CDR3 is 14 amino acids long. Germline assignment: CDR1 KGHDR and CDR2 SFDVKD. Trimming took 6 bases from V and 8 from J, leaving 15 bases between them.